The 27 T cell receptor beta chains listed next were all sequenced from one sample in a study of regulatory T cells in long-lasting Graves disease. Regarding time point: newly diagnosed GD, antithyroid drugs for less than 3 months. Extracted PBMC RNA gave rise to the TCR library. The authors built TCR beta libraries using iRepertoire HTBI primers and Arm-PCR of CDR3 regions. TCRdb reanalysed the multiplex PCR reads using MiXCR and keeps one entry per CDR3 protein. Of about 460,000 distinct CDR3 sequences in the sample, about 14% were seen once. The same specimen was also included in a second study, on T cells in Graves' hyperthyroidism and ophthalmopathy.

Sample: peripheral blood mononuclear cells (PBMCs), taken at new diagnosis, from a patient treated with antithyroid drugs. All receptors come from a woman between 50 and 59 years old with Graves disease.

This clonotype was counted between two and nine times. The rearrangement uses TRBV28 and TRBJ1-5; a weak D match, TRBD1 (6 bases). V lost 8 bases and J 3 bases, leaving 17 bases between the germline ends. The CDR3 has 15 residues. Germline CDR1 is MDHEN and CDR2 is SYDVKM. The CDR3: CASGRGAAYNQPQHF. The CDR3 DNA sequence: TGTGCCAGCGGAAGGGGGGCAGCCTACAATCAGCCCCAGCATTTT.

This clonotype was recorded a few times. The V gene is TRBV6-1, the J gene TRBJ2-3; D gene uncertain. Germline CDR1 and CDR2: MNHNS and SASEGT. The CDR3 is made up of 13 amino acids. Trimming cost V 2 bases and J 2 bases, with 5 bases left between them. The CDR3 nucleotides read TGTGCCAGCAGTGAAATCCTCACAGATACGCAGTATTTT. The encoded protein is CASSEILTDTQYF.

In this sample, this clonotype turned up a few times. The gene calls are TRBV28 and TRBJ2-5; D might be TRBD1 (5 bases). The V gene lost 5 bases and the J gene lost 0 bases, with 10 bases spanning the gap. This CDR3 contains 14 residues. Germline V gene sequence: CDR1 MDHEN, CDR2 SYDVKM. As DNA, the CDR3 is TGTGCCAGCAGTCGACAGCCAGACCAAGAGACCCAGTACTTC. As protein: CASSRQPDQETQYF.

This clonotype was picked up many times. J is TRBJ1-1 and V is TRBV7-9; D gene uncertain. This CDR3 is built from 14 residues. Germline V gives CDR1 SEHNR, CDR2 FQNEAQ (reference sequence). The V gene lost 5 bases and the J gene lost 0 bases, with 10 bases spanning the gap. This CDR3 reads CASSRSSLNTEAFF. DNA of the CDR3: TGTGCCAGCAGCCGATCGTCTCTGAACACTGAAGCTTTCTTT.

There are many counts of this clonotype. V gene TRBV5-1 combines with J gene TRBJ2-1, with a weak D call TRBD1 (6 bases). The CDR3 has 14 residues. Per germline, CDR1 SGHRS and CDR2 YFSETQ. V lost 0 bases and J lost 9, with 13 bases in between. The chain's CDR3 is CASSLASQGSEQFF. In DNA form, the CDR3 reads TGCGCCAGCAGCTTGGCCAGTCAGGGGAGTGAGCAGTTCTTC.

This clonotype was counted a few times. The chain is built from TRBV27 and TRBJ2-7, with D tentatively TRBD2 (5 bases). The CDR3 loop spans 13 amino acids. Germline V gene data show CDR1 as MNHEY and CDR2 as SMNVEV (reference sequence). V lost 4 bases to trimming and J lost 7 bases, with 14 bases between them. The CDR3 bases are TGTGCCAGCAGTTACGCAGGACCGGGGGAGCAGTACTTC. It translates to CASSYAGPGEQYF.

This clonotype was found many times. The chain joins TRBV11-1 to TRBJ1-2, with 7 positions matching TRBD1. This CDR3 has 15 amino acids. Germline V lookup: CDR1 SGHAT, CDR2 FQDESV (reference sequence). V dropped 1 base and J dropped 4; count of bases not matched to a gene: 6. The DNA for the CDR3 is TGTGCCAGCAGCTTAGACCGGGACAGCCCCTATGGCTACACCTTC. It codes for CASSLDRDSPYGYTF.

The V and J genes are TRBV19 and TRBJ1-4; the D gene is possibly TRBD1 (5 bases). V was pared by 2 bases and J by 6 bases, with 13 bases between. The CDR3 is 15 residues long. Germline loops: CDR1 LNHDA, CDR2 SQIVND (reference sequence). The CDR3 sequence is CASSIRGVRYEKLFF. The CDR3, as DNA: TGTGCCAGTAGTATAAGGGGAGTGCGGTATGAAAAACTGTTTTTT.

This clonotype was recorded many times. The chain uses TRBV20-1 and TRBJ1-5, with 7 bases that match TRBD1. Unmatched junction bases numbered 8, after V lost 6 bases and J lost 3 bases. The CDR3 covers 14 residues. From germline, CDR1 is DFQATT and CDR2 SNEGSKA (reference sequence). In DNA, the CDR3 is TGCAGTGCACAGGGACAGTTCGACAATCAGCCCCAGCATTTT. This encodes CSAQGQFDNQPQHF.

The CDR3 reads CASSFFDRPSYEQYF. The CDR3 bases are TGTGCCAGCAGCTTTTTCGACAGGCCCTCCTACGAGCAGTACTTC. The V call is TRBV7-9, the J call TRBJ2-7; weak D call: TRBD1 (6 bases). From germline, CDR1 is SEHNR and CDR2 FQNEAQ (reference sequence). CDR3 length: 15 residues. Deletions cut 3 bases from V and 0 bases from J, with 12 bases between. The entire variable domain, with the rest obtained from reference TRBV7-9 and TRBJ2-7, is as follows: DTGVSQNPRHKITKRGQNVTFRCDPISEHNRLYWYRQTLGQGPEFLTYFQNEAQLEKSRLLSDRFSAERPKGSFSTLEIQRTEQGDSAMYLCASSFFDRPSYEQYFGPGTRLTVT.

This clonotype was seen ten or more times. In DNA, the CDR3 is TGTGCCAGCAGCCCCACGGGGGACCAAGAGACCCAGTACTTC. Encoded protein: CASSPTGDQETQYF. The V and J genes are TRBV28 and TRBJ2-5; D is possibly TRBD2 (6 bases). Germline values: CDR1 MDHEN, CDR2 SYDVKM. V shed 6 bases and J shed 0 bases, with 11 bases lying between them. This CDR3 has 14 amino acids.

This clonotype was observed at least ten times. CDR3 DNA sequence: TGCGCCAGCAGCTTGGATAGCGGGCGCCAAGAGACCCAGTACTTC. Translating it yields CASSLDSGRQETQYF. The chain links TRBV5-1 to TRBJ2-5; 7 bases line up with TRBD2. With 0 bases clipped from V and 1 base from J, the junction kept 3 bases outside the gene matches. CDR3 length: 15 amino acids. Germline values: CDR1 SGHRS, CDR2 YFSETQ.

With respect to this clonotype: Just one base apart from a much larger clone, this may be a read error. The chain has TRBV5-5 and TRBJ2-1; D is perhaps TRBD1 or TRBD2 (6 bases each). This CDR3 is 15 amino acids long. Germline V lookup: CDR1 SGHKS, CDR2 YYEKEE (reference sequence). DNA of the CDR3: TGCGCCAGCAGCCCCGTCGCCGCCGGGGGCAATGACCAGTTCTTC. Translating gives CASSPVAAGGNDQFF.

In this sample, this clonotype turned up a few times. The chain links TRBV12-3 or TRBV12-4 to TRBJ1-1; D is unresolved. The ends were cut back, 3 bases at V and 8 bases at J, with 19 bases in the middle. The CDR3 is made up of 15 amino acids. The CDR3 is CASSFSNDPLSEAFF. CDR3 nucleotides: TGTGCCAGCAGTTTTTCAAACGACCCCCTGTCCGAAGCTTTCTTT.

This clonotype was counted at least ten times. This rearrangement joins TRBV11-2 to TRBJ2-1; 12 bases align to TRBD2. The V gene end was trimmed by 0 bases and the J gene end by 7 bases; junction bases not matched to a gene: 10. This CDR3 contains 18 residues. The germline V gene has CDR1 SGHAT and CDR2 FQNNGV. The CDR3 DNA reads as TGTGCCAGCAGCTTAGATTGGGCTAGCGGGAGGGCCGTGAATGAGCAGTTCTTC. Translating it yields CASSLDWASGRAVNEQFF.

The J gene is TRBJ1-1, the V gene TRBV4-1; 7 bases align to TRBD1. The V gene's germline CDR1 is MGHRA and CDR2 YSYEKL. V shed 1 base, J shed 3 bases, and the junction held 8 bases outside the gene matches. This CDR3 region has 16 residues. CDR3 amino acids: CASSQGPTGRHTEAFF. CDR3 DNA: TGCGCCAGCAGCCAAGGGCCGACAGGGAGGCACACTGAAGCTTTCTTT.

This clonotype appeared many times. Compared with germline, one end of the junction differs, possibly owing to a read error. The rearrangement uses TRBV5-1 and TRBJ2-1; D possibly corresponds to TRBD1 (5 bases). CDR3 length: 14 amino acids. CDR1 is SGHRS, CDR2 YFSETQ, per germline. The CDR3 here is CASSLGLVNNEQFF. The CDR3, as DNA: TGTGCCAGCAGCTTGGGGCTAGTCAACAATGAGCAGTTCTTC.

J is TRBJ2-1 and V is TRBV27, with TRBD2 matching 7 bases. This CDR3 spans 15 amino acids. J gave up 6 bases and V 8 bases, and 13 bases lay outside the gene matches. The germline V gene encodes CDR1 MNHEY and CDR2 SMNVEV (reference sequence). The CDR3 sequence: CASGRAGPVGNEQFF. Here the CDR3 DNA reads TGTGCCAGCGGACGAGCGGGGCCAGTGGGCAATGAGCAGTTCTTC.

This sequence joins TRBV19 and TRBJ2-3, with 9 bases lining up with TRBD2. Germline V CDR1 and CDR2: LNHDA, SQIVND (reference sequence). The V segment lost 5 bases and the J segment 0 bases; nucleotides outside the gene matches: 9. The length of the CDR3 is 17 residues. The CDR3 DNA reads TGTGCCAGTAGTCCCCGCTTTGCGGGAGGGAGCACAGATACGCAGTATTTT. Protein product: CASSPRFAGGSTDTQYF.

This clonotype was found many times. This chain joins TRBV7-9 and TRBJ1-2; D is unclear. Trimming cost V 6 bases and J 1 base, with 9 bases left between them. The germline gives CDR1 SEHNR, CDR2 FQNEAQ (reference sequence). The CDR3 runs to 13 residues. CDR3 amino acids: CASSFSGNYGYTF. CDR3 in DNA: TGTGCCAGCAGTTTTAGCGGTAACTATGGCTACACCTTC.

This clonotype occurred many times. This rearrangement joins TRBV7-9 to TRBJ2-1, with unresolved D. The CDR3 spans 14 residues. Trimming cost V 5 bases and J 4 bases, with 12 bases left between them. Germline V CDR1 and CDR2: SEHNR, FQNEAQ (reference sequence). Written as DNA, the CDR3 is TGTGCCAGCAGCCCCTTGGACGGGTACAATGAGCAGTTCTTC. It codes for CASSPLDGYNEQFF. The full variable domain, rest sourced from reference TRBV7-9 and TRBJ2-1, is DTGVSQNPRHKITKRGQNVTFRCDPISEHNRLYWYRQTLGQGPEFLTYFQNEAQLEKSRLLSDRFSAERPKGSFSTLEIQRTEQGDSAMYLCASSPLDGYNEQFFGPGTRLTVL.

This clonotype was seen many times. The CDR3 DNA reads TGTGCCAGCATCGGCTTCAGGGGGCCCCTGGGCTACACCTTC. Encoded protein: CASIGFRGPLGYTF. The chain joins TRBV7-2 to TRBJ1-2, with 8 bases identical to TRBD1. Germline CDR1 reads SGHTA; CDR2 reads FQGNSA. The CDR3 length is 14 residues. The J segment lost 8 bases and the V segment lost 7 bases, leaving 12 bases of the junction unmatched.

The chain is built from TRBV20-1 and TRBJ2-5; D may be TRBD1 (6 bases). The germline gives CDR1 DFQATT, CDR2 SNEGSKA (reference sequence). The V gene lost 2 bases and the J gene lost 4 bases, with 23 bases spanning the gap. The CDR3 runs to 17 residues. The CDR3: CSARLWGRWILRETQYF. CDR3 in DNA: TGCAGTGCTAGACTTTGGGGGCGATGGATTTTGCGAGAGACCCAGTACTTC.

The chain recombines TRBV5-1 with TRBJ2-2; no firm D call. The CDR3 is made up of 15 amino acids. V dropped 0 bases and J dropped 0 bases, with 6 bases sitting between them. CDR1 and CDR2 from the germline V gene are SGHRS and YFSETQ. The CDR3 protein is CASSLVATNTGELFF. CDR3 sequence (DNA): TGCGCCAGCAGCTTGGTGGCGACGAACACCGGGGAGCTGTTTTTT.

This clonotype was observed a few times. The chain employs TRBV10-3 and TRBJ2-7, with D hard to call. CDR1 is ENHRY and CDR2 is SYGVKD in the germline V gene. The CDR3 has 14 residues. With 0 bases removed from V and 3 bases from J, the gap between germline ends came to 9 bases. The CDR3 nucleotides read TGTGCCATCAGTGAGTCTAACTCCGACTACGAGCAGTACTTC. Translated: CAISESNSDYEQYF.

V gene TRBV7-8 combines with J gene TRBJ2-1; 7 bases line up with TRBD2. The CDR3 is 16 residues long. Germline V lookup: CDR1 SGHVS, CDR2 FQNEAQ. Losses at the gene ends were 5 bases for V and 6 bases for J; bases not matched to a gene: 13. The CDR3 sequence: CASSLPVNPGGNEQFF. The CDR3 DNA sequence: TGTGCCAGCAGCCTGCCAGTTAACCCGGGAGGCAATGAGCAGTTCTTC.

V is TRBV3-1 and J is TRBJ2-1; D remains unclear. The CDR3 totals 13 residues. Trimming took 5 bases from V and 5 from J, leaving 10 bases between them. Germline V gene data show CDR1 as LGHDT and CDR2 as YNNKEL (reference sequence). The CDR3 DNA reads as TGTGCCAGCAGCGTCTCCCCTGACAATGAGCAGTTCTTC. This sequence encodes CASSVSPDNEQFF.